This T cell receptor (beta chain) was documented in a study of blood T cell repertoires in COVID-19. Across the whole study: Spain, Italy and the United States supplied samples that represented acute and convalescent COVID-19. Nucleic acid was either cDNA or gDNA, and it came from T cells, B-cell-depleted T cells, or PBMCs.

V lost 0 bases to trimming and J lost 7 bases, with 15 bases between them. Germline V CDR1 and CDR2: MNHNY, SVGAGI (reference sequence). The CDR3 consists of 15 residues. Per the authors' pipeline: Estimation of nucleated cell counts relied on the amplification of reference gene primers. Data came from immunoSEQ multiplex PCR; TCRdb stores just in-frame clones and leaves some out. That table is the source of V, J and clone size, and D and trimming were worked out from the DNA. Of 130,000 or so clones listed, 86% were seen once; the top ten hold around 17%. The sequence derives from a woman aged 45-60 years who had recovered from COVID-19. Sequencing was performed on peripheral blood. The genes are TRBV6-6 and TRBJ1-1, with D tentatively TRBD1 (6 bases). CDR3 residues: CASSYSFNRGSEAFF. DNA for the CDR3: TGTGCCAGCAGTTACTCGTTCAATAGGGGGAGTGAAGCTTTCTTT.